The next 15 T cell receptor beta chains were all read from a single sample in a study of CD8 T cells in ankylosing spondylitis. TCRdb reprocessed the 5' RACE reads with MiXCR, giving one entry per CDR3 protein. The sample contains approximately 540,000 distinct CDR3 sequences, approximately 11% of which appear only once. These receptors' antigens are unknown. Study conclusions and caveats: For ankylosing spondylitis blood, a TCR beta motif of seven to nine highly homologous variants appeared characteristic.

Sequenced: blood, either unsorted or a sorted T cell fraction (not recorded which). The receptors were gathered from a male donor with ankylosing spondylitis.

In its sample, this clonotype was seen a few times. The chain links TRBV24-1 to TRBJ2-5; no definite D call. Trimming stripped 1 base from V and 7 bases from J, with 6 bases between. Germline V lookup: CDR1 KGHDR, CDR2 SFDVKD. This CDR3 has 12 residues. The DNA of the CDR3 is TGTGCCACCAGTGATTTCCAGTGGACCCAGTACTTC. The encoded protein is CATSDFQWTQYF.

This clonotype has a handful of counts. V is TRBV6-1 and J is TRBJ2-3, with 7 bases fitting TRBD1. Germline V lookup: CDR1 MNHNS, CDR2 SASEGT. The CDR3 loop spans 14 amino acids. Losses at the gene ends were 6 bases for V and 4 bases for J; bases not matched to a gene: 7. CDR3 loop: CASRLTGSADTQYF. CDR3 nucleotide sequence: TGTGCCAGCAGGTTGACAGGGTCCGCAGATACGCAGTATTTT.

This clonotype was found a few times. The DNA for the CDR3 is TGCAGTGCTTCGCGGGCCTCGGGACAAGAGACCCAGTACTTC. This sequence encodes CSASRASGQETQYF. The chain carries TRBV20-1 and TRBJ2-5; maybe TRBD2 (5 bases). The CDR3 loop spans 14 amino acids. The V end was cut by 5 bases, the J end by 2 bases, with 15 bases between. Germline loops: CDR1 DFQATT, CDR2 SNEGSKA (reference sequence).

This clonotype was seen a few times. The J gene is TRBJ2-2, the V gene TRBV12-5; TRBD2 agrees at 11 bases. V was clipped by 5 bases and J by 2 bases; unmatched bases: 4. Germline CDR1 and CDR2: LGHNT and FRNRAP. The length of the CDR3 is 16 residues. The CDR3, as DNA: TGTGCTAGTGGTCCTGGACTAGCGGGTAACACCGGGGAGCTGTTTTTT. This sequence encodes CASGPGLAGNTGELFF.

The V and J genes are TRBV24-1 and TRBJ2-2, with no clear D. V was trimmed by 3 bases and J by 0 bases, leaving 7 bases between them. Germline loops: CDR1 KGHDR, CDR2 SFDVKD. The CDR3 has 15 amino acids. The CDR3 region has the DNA TGTGCCACCAGTGATGGCTTCGCGAACACCGGGGAGCTGTTTTTT. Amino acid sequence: CATSDGFANTGELFF.

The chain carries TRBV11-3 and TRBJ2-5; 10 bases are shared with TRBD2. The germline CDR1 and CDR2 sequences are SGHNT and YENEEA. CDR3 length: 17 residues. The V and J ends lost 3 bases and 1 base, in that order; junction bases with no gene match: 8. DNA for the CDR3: TGTGCCAGCAGCTTGGCGAGAGGGACTAGCGCCCAAGAGACCCAGTACTTC. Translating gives CASSLARGTSAQETQYF.

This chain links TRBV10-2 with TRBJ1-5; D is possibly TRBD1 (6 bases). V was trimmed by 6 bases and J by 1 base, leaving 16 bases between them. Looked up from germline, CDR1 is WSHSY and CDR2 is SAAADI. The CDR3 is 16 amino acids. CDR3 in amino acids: CASRTGSGVSNQPQHF. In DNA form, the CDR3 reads TGCGCCAGCAGAACAGGGTCGGGAGTGAGCAATCAGCCCCAGCATTTT.

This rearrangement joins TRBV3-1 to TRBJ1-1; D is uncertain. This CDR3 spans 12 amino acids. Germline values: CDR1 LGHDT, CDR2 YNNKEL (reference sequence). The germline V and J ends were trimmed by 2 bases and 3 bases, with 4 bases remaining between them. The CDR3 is CASSQSDTEAFF. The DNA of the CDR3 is TGTGCCAGCAGCCAATCAGACACTGAAGCTTTCTTT. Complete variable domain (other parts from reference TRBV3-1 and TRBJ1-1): DTAVSQTPKYLVTQMGNDKSIKCEQNLGHDTMYWYKQDSKKFLKIMFSYNNKELIINETVPNRFSPKSPDKAHLNLHINSLELGDSAVYFCASSQSDTEAFFGQGTRLTVV.

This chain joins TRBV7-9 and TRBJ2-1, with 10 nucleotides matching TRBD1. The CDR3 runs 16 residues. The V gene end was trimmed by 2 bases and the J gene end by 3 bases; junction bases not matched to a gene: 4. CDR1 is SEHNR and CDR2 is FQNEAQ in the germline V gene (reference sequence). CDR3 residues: CASSLFGDRGYNEQFF. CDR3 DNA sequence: TGTGCCAGCAGCTTATTTGGGGACAGGGGCTACAATGAGCAGTTCTTC.

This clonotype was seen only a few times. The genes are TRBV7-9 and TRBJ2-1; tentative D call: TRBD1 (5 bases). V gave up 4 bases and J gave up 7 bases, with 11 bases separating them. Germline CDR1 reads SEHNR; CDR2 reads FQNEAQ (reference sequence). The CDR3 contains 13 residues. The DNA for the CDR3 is TGTGCCAGCAGCTCAACAGGTCCGAATGAGCAGTTCTTC. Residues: CASSSTGPNEQFF.

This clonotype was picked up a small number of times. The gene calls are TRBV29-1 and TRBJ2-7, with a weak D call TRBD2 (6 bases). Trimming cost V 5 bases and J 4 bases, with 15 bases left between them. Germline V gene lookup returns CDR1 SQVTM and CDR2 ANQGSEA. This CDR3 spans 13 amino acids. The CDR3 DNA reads TGCAGCGTTCGAGGGACTGCAGCTTACGAGCAGTACTTC. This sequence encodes CSVRGTAAYEQYF.

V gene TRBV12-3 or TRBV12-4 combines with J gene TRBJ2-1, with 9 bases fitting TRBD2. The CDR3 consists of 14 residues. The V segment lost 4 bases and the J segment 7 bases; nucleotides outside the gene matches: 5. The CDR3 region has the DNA TGTGCCAGCAGTTCGACTAGCGGTCAAAATGAGCAGTTCTTC. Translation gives CASSSTSGQNEQFF.

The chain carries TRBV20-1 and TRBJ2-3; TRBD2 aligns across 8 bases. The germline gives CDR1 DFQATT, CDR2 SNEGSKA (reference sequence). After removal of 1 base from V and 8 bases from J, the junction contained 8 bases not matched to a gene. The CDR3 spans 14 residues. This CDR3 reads CSARVAGLLGTQYF. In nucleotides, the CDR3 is TGCAGTGCTAGAGTAGCGGGGCTATTGGGTACGCAGTATTTT.

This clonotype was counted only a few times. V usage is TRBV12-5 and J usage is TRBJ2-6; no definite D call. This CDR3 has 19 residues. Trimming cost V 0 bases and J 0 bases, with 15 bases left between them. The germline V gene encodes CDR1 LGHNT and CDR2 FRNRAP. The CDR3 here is CASGLVVSRSPSGANVLTF. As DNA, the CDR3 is TGTGCTAGTGGTTTGGTGGTCAGTCGCTCCCCCTCTGGGGCCAACGTCCTGACTTTC.

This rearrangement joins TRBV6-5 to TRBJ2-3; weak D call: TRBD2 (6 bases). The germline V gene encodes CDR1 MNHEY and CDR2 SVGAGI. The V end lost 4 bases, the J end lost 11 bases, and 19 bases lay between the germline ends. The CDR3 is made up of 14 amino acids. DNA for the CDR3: TGTGCCAGCAGTTTTCCGGGAGTAGGAACGGGGCAGTATTTT. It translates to CASSFPGVGTGQYF.